One sample yielded the 22 T cell receptor beta chains listed below, sequenced in a study of T cell repertoires in cytomegalovirus infection. TCRdb ran MiXCR on the reads and lists one entry per CDR3 protein. The table records 300,000 or so distinct CDR3 sequences, about a tenth of them present only once. The sequenced sample was PBMCs. Receptor source: a human donor in good health (CMV status not recorded). Some clones in this sample may be carry-over from other donors' samples.

The chain is built from TRBV6-5 and TRBJ1-2; 12 bases are shared with TRBD1. Germline CDR1 and CDR2: MNHEY and SVGAGI. The junction had 8 bases not matched to a gene; V was cut back by 5 bases and J by 1 base. This CDR3 comprises 17 residues. The CDR3: CASSVGTGGFSNYGYTF. The CDR3 DNA sequence: TGTGCCAGCAGTGTTGGGACAGGGGGCTTTAGTAACTATGGCTACACCTTC.

The J gene is TRBJ2-1, the V gene TRBV25-1; D possibly corresponds to TRBD2 (5 bases). V was trimmed by 0 bases and J by 6 bases, leaving 15 bases between them. Germline V gene data show CDR1 as MGHDK and CDR2 as SYGVNS. This CDR3 is built from 16 residues. This CDR3 reads CASSEYSVLGLNEQFF. The CDR3 region has the DNA TGTGCCAGCAGTGAATACTCGGTACTAGGGCTCAATGAGCAGTTCTTC.

This clonotype has a count of ten or more. The chain carries TRBV7-9 and TRBJ1-1; TRBD1 is a possible D gene (6 bases). V was cut by 2 bases and J by 4 bases, with 11 bases left in between. In germline, CDR1 is SEHNR, CDR2 FQNEAQ (reference sequence). CDR3 length: 14 amino acids. The CDR3 sequence is CASSLQGPVTEAFF. DNA for the CDR3: TGTGCCAGCAGCTTACAGGGGCCGGTCACTGAAGCTTTCTTT.

This clonotype was observed a few times. The genes are TRBV20-1 and TRBJ1-2; a weak D match, TRBD1 (5 bases). Trimming removed 0 bases at V and 7 bases at J, with 12 bases between. Per the germline V gene, CDR1 is DFQATT and CDR2 is SNEGSKA (reference sequence). The CDR3 is 13 residues long. The CDR3 reads CSARDQGAGGYTF. The CDR3, as DNA: TGCAGTGCTAGAGACCAGGGAGCGGGTGGCTACACCTTC.

This clonotype was counted at least ten times. J is TRBJ2-2 and V is TRBV2; D is ambiguous. Germline CDR1 is SNHLY and CDR2 is FYNNEI. Trimming took 3 bases from V and 7 from J, leaving 6 bases between them. This CDR3 is built from 12 residues. CDR3 in amino acids: CASSDGFGELFF. The CDR3, as DNA: TGTGCCAGCAGTGACGGGTTCGGGGAGCTGTTTTTT.

This clonotype came up many times. The gene calls are TRBV2 and TRBJ2-5; TRBD2 matches at 10 bases. Germline V gene sequence: CDR1 SNHLY, CDR2 FYNNEI. Germline trimming cut 9 bases from V and 5 bases from J; bases unmatched to any gene: 6. This CDR3 has 13 residues. The CDR3 region is CASERGGRETQYF. In DNA, the CDR3 is TGTGCCAGTGAGCGGGGGGGCCGGGAGACCCAGTACTTC.

This clonotype has more than one count but fewer than ten. The chain is built from TRBV5-1 and TRBJ2-2; tentative D call: TRBD2 (5 bases). The CDR3 totals 15 residues. The germline V gene has CDR1 SGHRS and CDR2 YFSETQ. The V end was cut by 2 bases, the J end by 1 base, with 9 bases between. CDR3 sequence reads: CASSLTRGNTGELFF. The CDR3 nucleotides read TGCGCCAGCAGCTTAACCCGGGGGAACACCGGGGAGCTGTTTTTT.

There are many counts of this clonotype. The genes are TRBV7-3 and TRBJ2-4; 12 bases are a match to TRBD2. From germline, CDR1 is SGHTA and CDR2 FQGTGA. Trimming cost V 5 bases and J 9 bases; bases outside gene matches: 11. The CDR3 consists of 16 residues. The CDR3 DNA reads TGTGCCAGCAGCGTTCTAGCGGGGGGGCCGATGGCCATTCAGTACTTC. Its protein product is CASSVLAGGPMAIQYF.

This clonotype was counted ten times or more. V is TRBV2 and J is TRBJ1-5; D call uncertain. The CDR3 contains 15 residues. Trimming took 2 bases from V and 2 from J, leaving 10 bases between them. From germline, CDR1 is SNHLY and CDR2 FYNNEI. The CDR3 DNA sequence: TGTGCCAGCAGTGAATGGGGTTTTGGCAATCAGCCCCAGCATTTT. As protein: CASSEWGFGNQPQHF.

This clonotype was observed at least ten times. The chain joins TRBV28 to TRBJ2-2; weak D call: TRBD1 (6 bases). V gave up 2 bases and J gave up 2 bases, with 12 bases separating them. Germline-derived CDR1 and CDR2 are MDHEN and SYDVKM. This CDR3 contains 16 residues. CDR3 sequence reads: CASSLQAGANTGELFF. The CDR3 region has the DNA TGTGCCAGCAGTTTACAGGCAGGGGCCAACACCGGGGAGCTGTTTTTT.

This clonotype appeared many times. The chain links TRBV5-1 to TRBJ2-7; 8 nucleotides match TRBD1. CDR1 SGHRS and CDR2 YFSETQ come from the germline V gene. The CDR3 sequence is 14 residues long. Trimming took 0 bases from V and 6 from J; bases not matched to a gene: 5. CDR3: CASSLGQGSSEQYF. DNA of the CDR3: TGCGCCAGCAGCTTGGGACAGGGGTCGAGCGAGCAGTACTTC.

The table lists this clonotype with many counts. This rearrangement joins TRBV4-1 to TRBJ1-1; 9 nucleotides match TRBD1. This CDR3 is built from 14 residues. Germline trimming cut 3 bases from V and 6 bases from J; bases unmatched to any gene: 5. Germline lookup yields CDR1 MGHRA and CDR2 YSYEKL. CDR3 amino acids: CASSQDRGRSEAFF. DNA for the CDR3: TGCGCCAGCAGCCAGGACAGGGGAAGGTCTGAAGCTTTCTTT.

Ten or more counts support this clonotype. The chain carries TRBV29-1 and TRBJ1-1, with D perhaps matching TRBD1 (5 bases). Trimming took off 5 bases at V and 0 bases at J, with 13 bases between the two ends. Germline V gene data show CDR1 as SQVTM and CDR2 as ANQGSEA. The CDR3 contains 14 residues. Here the CDR3 reads CSVLLQAMNTEAFF. CDR3 coding DNA: TGCAGCGTTCTTCTACAGGCCATGAACACTGAAGCTTTCTTT.

Worth noting for this clonotype: One base away lies a much larger clone, so this may be a sequencing read error. The genes are TRBV28 and TRBJ2-2; D perhaps matches TRBD2 (5 bases). Germline V gene sequence: CDR1 MDHEN, CDR2 SYDVKM. The CDR3 length is 12 residues. CDR3 bases: TGTGCCAGCAGAAAAGACACCGGGGAGCTGATTTTT. It translates to CASRKDTGELIF.

This clonotype was seen many times. This rearrangement joins TRBV18 to TRBJ2-7; D possibly matches TRBD1 or TRBD2 (5 bases each). Germline V lookup: CDR1 KGHSH, CDR2 LQKENI. The CDR3 is 14 residues long. Trimming shortened V by 5 bases and J by 5 bases, and 16 bases separated the two germline ends. The CDR3 protein is CASSIGTDRNEQYV. The CDR3 DNA follows: TGTGCCAGCTCAATAGGGACGGATCGAAACGAGCAGTACGTC.

The chain combines TRBV20-1 with TRBJ2-3; 10 bases agree with TRBD2. This CDR3 spans 16 amino acids. V shed 1 base, J shed 3 bases, and the junction held 7 bases outside the gene matches. Germline CDR1 reads DFQATT; CDR2 reads SNEGSKA (reference sequence). The CDR3 sequence is CSARAGLATGTDTQYF. CDR3 in DNA: TGCAGTGCTAGAGCGGGACTAGCGACGGGGACAGATACGCAGTATTTT.

This clonotype was detected many times. The chain has TRBV4-2 and TRBJ1-5; D might be TRBD1 (5 bases). Trimming took off 5 bases at V and 5 bases at J, with 16 bases between the two ends. The CDR3 length is 15 residues. Germline V gene sequence: CDR1 LGHNA, CDR2 YNFKEQ. CDR3 region: CASSSSFQGHQPQHF. As DNA, the CDR3 is TGTGCCAGCAGCTCCTCGTTCCAGGGTCATCAGCCCCAGCATTTT.

This clonotype was seen many times. The chain uses TRBV7-9 and TRBJ1-1; a possible D gene is TRBD1 (6 bases). Germline V gene data show CDR1 as SEHNR and CDR2 as FQNEAQ (reference sequence). The CDR3 totals 18 residues. The V end was cut by 0 bases, the J end by 2 bases, with 19 bases between. The CDR3 here is CASSLARGGRSYNTEAFF. In DNA, the CDR3 is TGTGCCAGCAGCTTAGCGAGGGGGGGCAGGTCCTATAACACTGAAGCTTTCTTT.

This clonotype was recorded at least ten times. The genes are TRBV7-2 and TRBJ1-6; D gene uncertain. CDR3 size: 17 residues. Trimming removed 5 bases from V and 0 bases from J, with 14 bases in between. Germline V gene lookup returns CDR1 SGHTA and CDR2 FQGNSA. CDR3 bases: TGTGCCAGCAGCCCTACAGCGCGGAGCTCCTATAATTCACCCCTCCACTTT. Translated: CASSPTARSSYNSPLHF.

The chain links TRBV28 to TRBJ1-1; weak D call: TRBD1 (5 bases). The CDR3 runs 15 residues. Germline V gene lookup returns CDR1 MDHEN and CDR2 SYDVKM. Trimming stripped 4 bases from V and 3 bases from J, with 15 bases between. CDR3 coding DNA: TGTGCCAGCAGTTCTAGGGCAGGAGGGGACACTGAAGCTTTCTTT. Translated: CASSSRAGGDTEAFF. Supplemented by reference TRBV28 and TRBJ1-1, the full variable domain reads DVKVTQSSRYLVKRTGEKVFLECVQDMDHENMFWYRQDPGLGLRLIYFSYDVKMKEKGDIPEGYSVSREKKERFSLILESASTNQTSMYLCASSSRAGGDTEAFFGQGTRLTVV.

There are a few counts of this clonotype. The rearrangement uses TRBV29-1 and TRBJ2-5; TRBD1 matches 9 bases. Losses at the gene ends were 7 bases for V and 5 bases for J; bases not matched to a gene: 5. Germline V gives CDR1 SQVTM, CDR2 ANQGSEA. This CDR3 comprises 12 residues. The CDR3 region is CSAGQGSETQYF. DNA for the CDR3: TGCAGCGCCGGACAGGGGTCGGAGACCCAGTACTTC. Supplemented by reference TRBV29-1 and TRBJ2-5, the full variable domain reads SAVISQKPSRDICQRGTSLTIQCQVDSQVTMMFWYRQQPGQSLTLIATANQGSEATYESGFVIDKFPISRPNLTFSTLTVSNMSPEDSSIYLCSAGQGSETQYFGPGTRLLVL.

This clonotype was found many times. V and J are TRBV12-3 or TRBV12-4 and TRBJ2-5; D is possibly TRBD2 (6 bases). CDR3 length: 18 residues. V was trimmed by 7 bases and J by 2 bases, leaving 26 bases between them. This CDR3 reads CASTRGLRPLNEQETQYF. The CDR3 DNA reads TGTGCCAGCACCCGGGGACTCCGTCCCCTTAATGAACAAGAGACCCAGTACTTC.